This paragraph reports one TCR beta chain. The antigen is undetermined. This sample is drawn from a study of T cells in Graves' hyperthyroidism and ophthalmopathy. Study-level results: A model built on 13 V-J features separated ophthalmopathy from stable hyperthyroidism. Model output signaled ophthalmopathy a median roughly 6 months ahead of onset.

Stable hyperthyroidism: no ophthalmopathy progression over 18 months of follow-up. Diagnosing involved the use of clinical symptoms, serum thyroxine and TRAb, thyroid ultrasound and orbital computed tomography. Germline CDR1 reads MNHEY; CDR2 reads SVGAGI. Trimming pared 2 bases from V and 4 bases from J, leaving 13 bases between. CDR3 length equals 15 residues. TCR beta CDR3 region amplification was performed from RNA transcripts. The TCR CDR3 was amplified in a first-round RT-PCR using the HTBI primer set. Each CDR3 protein gets one entry after TCRdb re-called the multiplex PCR reads with MiXCR. The repertoire holds approximately 400,000 distinct CDR3 sequences, with about 15% as singletons.

Material: blood. The chain couples TRBV6-5 to TRBJ2-3; D perhaps matches TRBD1 (6 bases). The TCR sequence derives from a woman younger than 30 with Graves' hyperthyroidism. The CDR3, as DNA: TGTGCCAGCAGTTACAAGACTGGGGGCGCAGATACGCAGTATTTT. This codes for CASSYKTGGADTQYF.